The rows below give T cell receptor beta chains drawn from one sample of a study of blood T cell repertoires in COVID-19. Generated by immunoSEQ multiplex PCR, the TCRdb table keeps only in-frame clones and is missing some. In the table there are over 150,000 clones, roughly 84% of which are singletons. The sample was peripheral blood. These TCRs come from a man aged 65-85 years with active or convalescent COVID-19. The CDR3 runs from the conserved cysteine through the conserved F or W. D genes are given only for firm matches. The size entry is marked missing in some rows and otherwise reads once, few, many or a size class.

clone size: -
V gene: TRBV6-2/TRBV6-3
D gene: TRBD2
J gene: TRBJ2-1
CDR3 DNA: TGTGCCAGCAGTTCGCCTAGCGGGCCAATCTACAATGAGCAGTTCTTC
CDR3 protein: CASSSPSGPIYNEQFF

clone size: -
V gene: TRBV9
D gene: -
J gene: TRBJ2-7
CDR3 DNA: TGTGCCAGCAGCTTCCAGGGGCAACGCGAGCAGTACTTC
CDR3 protein: CASSFQGQREQYF

clone size: -
V gene: TRBV10-1
D gene: -
J gene: TRBJ2-1
CDR3 DNA: TGCGCCAGCAGTGAGTTGGAGACTAGAAAGGGTGAGCAGTTCTTC
CDR3 protein: CASSELETRKGEQFF

clone size: many
V gene: TRBV27
D gene: -
J gene: TRBJ2-7
CDR3 DNA: TGTGCCAGCAGTCCCCTACCACCCCAGGGTTTGACACGGGAGCAGTACTTC
CDR3 protein: CASSPLPPQGLTREQYF

clone size: -
V gene: TRBV6-2/TRBV6-3
D gene: TRBD1
J gene: TRBJ2-2
CDR3 DNA: TGTGCCAGCAGTTACACCCCCGACAGGGGGTTAAACACCGGGGAGCTGTTTTTT
CDR3 protein: CASSYTPDRGLNTGELFF

clone size: -
V gene: TRBV5-1
D gene: TRBD1
J gene: TRBJ2-3
CDR3 DNA: TGCGCCAGCAGCTTGTCGGGCCAGGGGGCAGATACGCAGTATTTT
CDR3 protein: CASSLSGQGADTQYF

clone size: -
V gene: TRBV7-9
D gene: TRBD1
J gene: TRBJ1-2
CDR3 DNA: TGTGCCAGCAGCATGGACAGGGGGGGTGGCTACACCTTC
CDR3 protein: CASSMDRGGGYTF

clone size: -
V gene: TRBV9
D gene: -
J gene: TRBJ1-6
CDR3 DNA: TGTGCCAGCAGCGTAGGGTCCAGCTCCTATAATTCACCCCTCCACTTT
CDR3 protein: CASSVGSSSYNSPLHF

clone size: -
V gene: TRBV3-1/TRBV3-2
D gene: -
J gene: TRBJ1-3
CDR3 DNA: TGTGCCAGCAGCCAGGGAGGTGGCTCTGGAAACACCATATATTTT
CDR3 protein: CASSQGGGSGNTIYF

clone size: -
V gene: TRBV6-6
D gene: -
J gene: TRBJ2-7
CDR3 DNA: TGTGCCAGCAGTTACATCGAGGTAGGGGGAGAGCAGTACTTC
CDR3 protein: CASSYIEVGGEQYF

clone size: -
V gene: TRBV6-1
D gene: -
J gene: TRBJ1-3
CDR3 DNA: TGTGCCAGCAGTGAAGCGCACACGGGAGGCTCTGGAAACACCATATATTTT
CDR3 protein: CASSEAHTGGSGNTIYF

clone size: -
V gene: TRBV10-3
D gene: -
J gene: TRBJ1-1
CDR3 DNA: TGTGCCATCAGCTCTGATCAGGGCACTGAAGCTTTCTTT
CDR3 protein: CAISSDQGTEAFF

clone size: -
V gene: TRBV3-1/TRBV3-2
D gene: TRBD1
J gene: TRBJ1-1
CDR3 DNA: TGTGCCAGCAGGCACGATGGGACAGGCACTGAAGCTTTCTTT
CDR3 protein: CASRHDGTGTEAFF

clone size: -
V gene: TRBV6-2/TRBV6-3
D gene: -
J gene: TRBJ2-1
CDR3 DNA: TGTGCCAGCAGTCTACTGGGGACTGCGGGGAATGAGCAGTTCTTC
CDR3 protein: CASSLLGTAGNEQFF

clone size: -
V gene: TRBV4-3
D gene: TRBD2
J gene: TRBJ2-3
CDR3 DNA: TGCGCCAGCAGCCAAGATGCGGGGACTAAGAGCACAGATACGCAGTATTTT
CDR3 protein: CASSQDAGTKSTDTQYF

clone size: -
V gene: TRBV2
D gene: TRBD2
J gene: TRBJ2-7
CDR3 DNA: TGTGCCTTCCGGGGGGGGGCCGCCGAGCAGTACTTC
CDR3 protein: CAFRGGAAEQYF

clone size: -
V gene: TRBV27
D gene: -
J gene: TRBJ2-7
CDR3 DNA: TGTGCCAGCAGTTCACCCGGGGGTGACGAGCAGTACTTC
CDR3 protein: CASSSPGGDEQYF

clone size: -
V gene: TRBV10-3
D gene: TRBD1
J gene: TRBJ1-3
CDR3 DNA: TGTGCCATCAGTCCGACAGGGGGCTCTGGAAACACCATATATTTT
CDR3 protein: CAISPTGGSGNTIYF

clone size: -
V gene: TRBV14
D gene: -
J gene: TRBJ1-3
CDR3 DNA: TGTGCCAGCAGCCAACCCCACTACCAGGGCAGCTCTGGAAACACCATATATTTT
CDR3 protein: CASSQPHYQGSSGNTIYF

clone size: -
V gene: TRBV6-6
D gene: -
J gene: TRBJ1-2
CDR3 DNA: TGTGCCAGCAGCCCACCGGGGGGCTACACCTTC
CDR3 protein: CASSPPGGYTF